These 22 T cell receptor beta chains were sequenced from one sample in a study of T-cell memory formation after mild COVID-19. TCRdb independently ran MiXCR on the 5' RACE reads; one entry per CDR3 protein. Altogether approximately 44,000 distinct CDR3 sequences are present, roughly 7.2% being singletons, with the ten largest covering about 1.4%. The sequencing sample was made of PBMCs or a T cell subset sorted from them (not recorded which). These TCRs come from a man between 18 and 35 years old who had mild COVID-19 (a few samples of this study predate the infection). Cell type and time point are not known.

The rearrangement uses TRBV12-3 or TRBV12-4 and TRBJ1-2, with no clear D. The germline V and J ends were trimmed by 6 bases and 2 bases, with 10 bases remaining between them. There are 13 residues in the CDR3. The CDR3 DNA reads as TGTGCCAGCAGAACCAGAGACAACTATGGCTACACCTTC. This translates into CASRTRDNYGYTF.

Ten or more counts support this clonotype. The V and J genes are TRBV12-3 or TRBV12-4 and TRBJ2-5, with unresolved D. V shed 3 bases and J shed 2 bases, with 7 bases lying between them. The CDR3 extends over 13 amino acids. The DNA of the CDR3 is TGTGCCAGCAGTTTGCTAGGGCAAGAGACCCAGTACTTC. This gives the protein CASSLLGQETQYF.

This clonotype was detected a few times. The V and J genes are TRBV3-1 and TRBJ1-2, with unresolved D. The CDR3 has 12 amino acids. Deletions cut 1 base from V and 8 bases from J, with 8 bases between. CDR1 and CDR2 from the germline V gene are LGHDT and YNNKEL (reference sequence). The CDR3 spells CASSQGGKGYTF. CDR3 DNA sequence: TGTGCCAGCAGCCAAGGTGGGAAGGGCTACACCTTC.

The V and J genes are TRBV7-9 and TRBJ1-2, with 11 bases fitting TRBD1. Per germline, CDR1 SEHNR and CDR2 FQNEAQ (reference sequence). The CDR3 is made up of 15 amino acids. V lost 5 bases and J lost 3; bases outside the gene matches: 5. The CDR3 is CASSPGQGADYGYTF. CDR3 DNA sequence: TGTGCCAGCAGCCCCGGACAGGGGGCAGACTATGGCTACACCTTC.

About this clonotype: An end of the junction does not agree with germline; a read error may underlie this. The chain combines TRBV30 with TRBJ2-7; D gene unclear. CDR1 is GTSNPN and CDR2 is SVGIG in the germline V gene (reference sequence). The CDR3 covers 12 residues. The CDR3 reads CACSGNNYEQYF. The CDR3 DNA reads as TGTGCCTGTAGTGGGAACAACTACGAGCAGTACTTC.

This clonotype occurred many times. CDR3 protein: CASSQTGGGGETQYF. The DNA for the CDR3 is TGTGCCAGCAGCCAGACAGGGGGCGGGGGAGAGACCCAGTACTTC. The V and J genes are TRBV12-3 or TRBV12-4 and TRBJ2-5; 10 bases agree with TRBD1. This CDR3 has 15 residues. V was clipped by 6 bases and J by 4 bases; unmatched bases: 8.

This clonotype was seen a few times. The chain has TRBV30 and TRBJ2-3; either TRBD1 or TRBD2 may supply D (5 bases each). The CDR3 runs to 13 residues. From germline, CDR1 is GTSNPN and CDR2 SVGIG (reference sequence). V was pared by 0 bases and J by 4 bases, with 8 bases between. The CDR3 protein is CAWSVLGADTQYF. The CDR3 coding sequence is TGTGCCTGGAGTGTTTTGGGGGCAGATACGCAGTATTTT.

The V and J genes are TRBV2 and TRBJ2-5, with a tentative D call TRBD2 (6 bases). Trimming shortened V by 8 bases and J by 5 bases, and 9 bases separated the two germline ends. The CDR3 runs to 11 residues. In germline, CDR1 is SNHLY, CDR2 FYNNEI. The CDR3, as DNA: TGTGCCAGCCGGGGGTATGAGACCCAGTACTTC. It is translated as CASRGYETQYF. Based on the CDR3 plus reference TRBV2 and TRBJ2-5, the full variable domain is EPEVTQTPSHQVTQMGQEVILRCVPISNHLYFYWYRQILGQKVEFLVSFYNNEISEKSEIFDDQFSVERPDGSNFTLKIRSTKLEDSAMYFCASRGYETQYFGPGTRLLVL.

Ten or more counts support this clonotype. The chain combines TRBV6-6 with TRBJ2-7, with D perhaps matching TRBD1 or TRBD2 (5 bases each). The CDR3 contains 13 residues. Trimming stripped 2 bases from V and 3 bases from J, with 8 bases between. Germline CDR1 and CDR2: MNHNY and SVGAGI (reference sequence). DNA of the CDR3: TGTGCCAGCAGTTACCGGGACGACTACGAGCAGTACTTC. Translated: CASSYRDDYEQYF.

In this sample, this clonotype turned up a few times. V gene TRBV5-1 combines with J gene TRBJ2-5; no clear D. Germline loops: CDR1 SGHRS, CDR2 YFSETQ. The CDR3 is 14 residues long. Deletions cut 2 bases from V and 2 bases from J, with 10 bases between. The CDR3 DNA sequence: TGCGCCAGCAGCTTCCGGCAGCTTCAAGAGACCCAGTACTTC. Its protein product is CASSFRQLQETQYF.

The sample holds a few counts of this clonotype. The CDR3 coding sequence is TGTGCCAGCAGGCCTTCATCCGGGGGGGCGACTCAGCCCCAGCATTTT. It translates to CASRPSSGGATQPQHF. V gene TRBV6-1 combines with J gene TRBJ1-5; D might be TRBD1 (6 bases). The V and J ends lost 6 bases and 6 bases respectively, with 21 bases between them. Germline values: CDR1 MNHNS, CDR2 SASEGT. This CDR3 has 16 residues.

This clonotype was picked up many times. The rearrangement joins TRBV7-3 to TRBJ2-7; tentatively, D is TRBD1 (6 bases). Germline V lookup: CDR1 SGHTA, CDR2 FQGTGA. V lost 2 bases, J lost 2 bases, and 10 bases lay in between. The length of the CDR3 is 14 residues. The CDR3 here is CASSLLAGAYEQYF. The DNA for the CDR3 is TGTGCCAGCAGCTTATTAGCAGGGGCCTACGAGCAGTACTTC.

The table lists this clonotype with many counts. V and J are TRBV7-9 and TRBJ2-2, with no clear D. This CDR3 has 17 residues. Germline V CDR1 and CDR2: SEHNR, FQNEAQ (reference sequence). The ends were cut back, 5 bases at V and 7 bases at J, with 23 bases in the middle. CDR3 region: CASSPPKLGRPFGELFF. CDR3 DNA sequence: TGTGCCAGCAGCCCCCCGAAGTTGGGAAGGCCGTTCGGGGAGCTGTTTTTT.

This sequence joins TRBV24-1 and TRBJ2-3; TRBD1 or TRBD2 may be the D gene (5 bases each). CDR1 and CDR2 (germline): KGHDR, SFDVKD. The length of the CDR3 is 16 residues. The V end was cut by 5 bases, the J end by 2 bases, with 16 bases between. The CDR3 sequence: CATSGGRGPTTDTQYF. DNA of the CDR3: TGTGCCACCAGTGGAGGTCGGGGACCGACCACAGATACGCAGTATTTT.

The table lists this clonotype with many counts. The chain employs TRBV7-2 and TRBJ2-5; 9 bases align to TRBD2. The CDR3 length is 16 residues. Germline V lookup: CDR1 SGHTA, CDR2 FQGNSA. Trimming took 5 bases from V and 4 from J; bases not matched to a gene: 11. The CDR3 coding sequence is TGTGCCAGCAGCGCCAAGCGGGGGGTCTTTGGAGAGACCCAGTACTTC. This sequence encodes CASSAKRGVFGETQYF.

This clonotype was observed a few times. The chain joins TRBV28 to TRBJ2-7, with D unclear. The ends were cut back, 6 bases at V and 2 bases at J, with 14 bases in the middle. The V gene's germline CDR1 is MDHEN and CDR2 SYDVKM. This CDR3 is built from 14 residues. The CDR3 loop is CASRPPDSPYEQYV. The CDR3 coding sequence is TGTGCCAGCAGACCCCCCGATAGTCCCTACGAGCAGTACGTC.

This clonotype was counted only a few times. One junction end does not reproduce the germline sequence, and a read error may be involved. The chain is built from TRBV19 and TRBJ2-5, with 10 bases lining up with TRBD2. Germline V gives CDR1 LNHDA, CDR2 SQIVND (reference sequence). This CDR3 has 19 residues. The CDR3 loop is CASCMGLAGALGYQETQYF. CDR3 sequence (DNA): TGTGCCAGTTGTATGGGCCTAGCGGGGGCCCTGGGGTACCAAGAGACCCAGTACTTC.

This sequence joins TRBV4-2 and TRBJ1-2; D perhaps matches TRBD1 (5 bases). Deletions cut 6 bases from V and 6 bases from J, with 20 bases between. This CDR3 contains 15 residues. The germline V gene has CDR1 LGHNA and CDR2 YNFKEQ. This CDR3 is CASRPLTGTDDGYTF. The CDR3 DNA sequence: TGTGCCAGCAGACCTCTAACCGGGACGGATGATGGCTACACCTTC.

Many counts were recorded for this clonotype. V gene TRBV28 combines with J gene TRBJ2-7; no clear D. The CDR3 covers 13 residues. V was shortened by 8 bases and J by 0 bases, with 11 bases between the two germline ends. Germline V gene sequence: CDR1 MDHEN, CDR2 SYDVKM. In nucleotides, the CDR3 is TGTGCCAGCTCCGGGCCCCGCTCCTACGAGCAGTACGTC. It is translated as CASSGPRSYEQYV.

The rearrangement joins TRBV28 to TRBJ2-7, with 8 bases that match TRBD2. Trimming took 5 bases from V and 2 from J; bases not matched to a gene: 8. The germline V gene encodes CDR1 MDHEN and CDR2 SYDVKM. This CDR3 contains 15 residues. This CDR3 reads CASSPGGTTPYEQYV. The CDR3 DNA follows: TGTGCCAGCAGTCCGGGGGGGACCACGCCCTACGAGCAGTACGTC.

There are a few counts of this clonotype. The chain uses TRBV4-3 and TRBJ1-1; 7 nucleotides match TRBD1. The length of the CDR3 is 14 residues. Trimming took 1 base from V and 6 from J; bases not matched to a gene: 5. Germline CDR1 is LGHNA and CDR2 is YSLEER. CDR3 in amino acids: CASSQGQGRSEAFF. The CDR3 DNA follows: TGCGCCAGCAGCCAAGGACAGGGAAGGTCTGAAGCTTTCTTT.

This clonotype was found many times. V gene TRBV5-1 combines with J gene TRBJ2-3, with no clear D. Germline-derived CDR1 and CDR2 are SGHRS and YFSETQ. The CDR3 consists of 13 residues. The V and J ends lost 0 bases and 2 bases respectively, with 4 bases between them. The CDR3 sequence: CASSLVPTDTQYF. The CDR3 bases are TGCGCCAGCAGCTTGGTTCCCACAGATACGCAGTATTTT. Drawing the rest from reference TRBV5-1 and TRBJ2-3, the complete variable domain is KAGVTQTPRYLIKTRGQQVTLSCSPISGHRSVSWYQQTPGQGLQFLFEYFSETQRNKGNFPGRFSGRQFSNSRSEMNVSTLELGDSALYLCASSLVPTDTQYFGPGTRLTVL.